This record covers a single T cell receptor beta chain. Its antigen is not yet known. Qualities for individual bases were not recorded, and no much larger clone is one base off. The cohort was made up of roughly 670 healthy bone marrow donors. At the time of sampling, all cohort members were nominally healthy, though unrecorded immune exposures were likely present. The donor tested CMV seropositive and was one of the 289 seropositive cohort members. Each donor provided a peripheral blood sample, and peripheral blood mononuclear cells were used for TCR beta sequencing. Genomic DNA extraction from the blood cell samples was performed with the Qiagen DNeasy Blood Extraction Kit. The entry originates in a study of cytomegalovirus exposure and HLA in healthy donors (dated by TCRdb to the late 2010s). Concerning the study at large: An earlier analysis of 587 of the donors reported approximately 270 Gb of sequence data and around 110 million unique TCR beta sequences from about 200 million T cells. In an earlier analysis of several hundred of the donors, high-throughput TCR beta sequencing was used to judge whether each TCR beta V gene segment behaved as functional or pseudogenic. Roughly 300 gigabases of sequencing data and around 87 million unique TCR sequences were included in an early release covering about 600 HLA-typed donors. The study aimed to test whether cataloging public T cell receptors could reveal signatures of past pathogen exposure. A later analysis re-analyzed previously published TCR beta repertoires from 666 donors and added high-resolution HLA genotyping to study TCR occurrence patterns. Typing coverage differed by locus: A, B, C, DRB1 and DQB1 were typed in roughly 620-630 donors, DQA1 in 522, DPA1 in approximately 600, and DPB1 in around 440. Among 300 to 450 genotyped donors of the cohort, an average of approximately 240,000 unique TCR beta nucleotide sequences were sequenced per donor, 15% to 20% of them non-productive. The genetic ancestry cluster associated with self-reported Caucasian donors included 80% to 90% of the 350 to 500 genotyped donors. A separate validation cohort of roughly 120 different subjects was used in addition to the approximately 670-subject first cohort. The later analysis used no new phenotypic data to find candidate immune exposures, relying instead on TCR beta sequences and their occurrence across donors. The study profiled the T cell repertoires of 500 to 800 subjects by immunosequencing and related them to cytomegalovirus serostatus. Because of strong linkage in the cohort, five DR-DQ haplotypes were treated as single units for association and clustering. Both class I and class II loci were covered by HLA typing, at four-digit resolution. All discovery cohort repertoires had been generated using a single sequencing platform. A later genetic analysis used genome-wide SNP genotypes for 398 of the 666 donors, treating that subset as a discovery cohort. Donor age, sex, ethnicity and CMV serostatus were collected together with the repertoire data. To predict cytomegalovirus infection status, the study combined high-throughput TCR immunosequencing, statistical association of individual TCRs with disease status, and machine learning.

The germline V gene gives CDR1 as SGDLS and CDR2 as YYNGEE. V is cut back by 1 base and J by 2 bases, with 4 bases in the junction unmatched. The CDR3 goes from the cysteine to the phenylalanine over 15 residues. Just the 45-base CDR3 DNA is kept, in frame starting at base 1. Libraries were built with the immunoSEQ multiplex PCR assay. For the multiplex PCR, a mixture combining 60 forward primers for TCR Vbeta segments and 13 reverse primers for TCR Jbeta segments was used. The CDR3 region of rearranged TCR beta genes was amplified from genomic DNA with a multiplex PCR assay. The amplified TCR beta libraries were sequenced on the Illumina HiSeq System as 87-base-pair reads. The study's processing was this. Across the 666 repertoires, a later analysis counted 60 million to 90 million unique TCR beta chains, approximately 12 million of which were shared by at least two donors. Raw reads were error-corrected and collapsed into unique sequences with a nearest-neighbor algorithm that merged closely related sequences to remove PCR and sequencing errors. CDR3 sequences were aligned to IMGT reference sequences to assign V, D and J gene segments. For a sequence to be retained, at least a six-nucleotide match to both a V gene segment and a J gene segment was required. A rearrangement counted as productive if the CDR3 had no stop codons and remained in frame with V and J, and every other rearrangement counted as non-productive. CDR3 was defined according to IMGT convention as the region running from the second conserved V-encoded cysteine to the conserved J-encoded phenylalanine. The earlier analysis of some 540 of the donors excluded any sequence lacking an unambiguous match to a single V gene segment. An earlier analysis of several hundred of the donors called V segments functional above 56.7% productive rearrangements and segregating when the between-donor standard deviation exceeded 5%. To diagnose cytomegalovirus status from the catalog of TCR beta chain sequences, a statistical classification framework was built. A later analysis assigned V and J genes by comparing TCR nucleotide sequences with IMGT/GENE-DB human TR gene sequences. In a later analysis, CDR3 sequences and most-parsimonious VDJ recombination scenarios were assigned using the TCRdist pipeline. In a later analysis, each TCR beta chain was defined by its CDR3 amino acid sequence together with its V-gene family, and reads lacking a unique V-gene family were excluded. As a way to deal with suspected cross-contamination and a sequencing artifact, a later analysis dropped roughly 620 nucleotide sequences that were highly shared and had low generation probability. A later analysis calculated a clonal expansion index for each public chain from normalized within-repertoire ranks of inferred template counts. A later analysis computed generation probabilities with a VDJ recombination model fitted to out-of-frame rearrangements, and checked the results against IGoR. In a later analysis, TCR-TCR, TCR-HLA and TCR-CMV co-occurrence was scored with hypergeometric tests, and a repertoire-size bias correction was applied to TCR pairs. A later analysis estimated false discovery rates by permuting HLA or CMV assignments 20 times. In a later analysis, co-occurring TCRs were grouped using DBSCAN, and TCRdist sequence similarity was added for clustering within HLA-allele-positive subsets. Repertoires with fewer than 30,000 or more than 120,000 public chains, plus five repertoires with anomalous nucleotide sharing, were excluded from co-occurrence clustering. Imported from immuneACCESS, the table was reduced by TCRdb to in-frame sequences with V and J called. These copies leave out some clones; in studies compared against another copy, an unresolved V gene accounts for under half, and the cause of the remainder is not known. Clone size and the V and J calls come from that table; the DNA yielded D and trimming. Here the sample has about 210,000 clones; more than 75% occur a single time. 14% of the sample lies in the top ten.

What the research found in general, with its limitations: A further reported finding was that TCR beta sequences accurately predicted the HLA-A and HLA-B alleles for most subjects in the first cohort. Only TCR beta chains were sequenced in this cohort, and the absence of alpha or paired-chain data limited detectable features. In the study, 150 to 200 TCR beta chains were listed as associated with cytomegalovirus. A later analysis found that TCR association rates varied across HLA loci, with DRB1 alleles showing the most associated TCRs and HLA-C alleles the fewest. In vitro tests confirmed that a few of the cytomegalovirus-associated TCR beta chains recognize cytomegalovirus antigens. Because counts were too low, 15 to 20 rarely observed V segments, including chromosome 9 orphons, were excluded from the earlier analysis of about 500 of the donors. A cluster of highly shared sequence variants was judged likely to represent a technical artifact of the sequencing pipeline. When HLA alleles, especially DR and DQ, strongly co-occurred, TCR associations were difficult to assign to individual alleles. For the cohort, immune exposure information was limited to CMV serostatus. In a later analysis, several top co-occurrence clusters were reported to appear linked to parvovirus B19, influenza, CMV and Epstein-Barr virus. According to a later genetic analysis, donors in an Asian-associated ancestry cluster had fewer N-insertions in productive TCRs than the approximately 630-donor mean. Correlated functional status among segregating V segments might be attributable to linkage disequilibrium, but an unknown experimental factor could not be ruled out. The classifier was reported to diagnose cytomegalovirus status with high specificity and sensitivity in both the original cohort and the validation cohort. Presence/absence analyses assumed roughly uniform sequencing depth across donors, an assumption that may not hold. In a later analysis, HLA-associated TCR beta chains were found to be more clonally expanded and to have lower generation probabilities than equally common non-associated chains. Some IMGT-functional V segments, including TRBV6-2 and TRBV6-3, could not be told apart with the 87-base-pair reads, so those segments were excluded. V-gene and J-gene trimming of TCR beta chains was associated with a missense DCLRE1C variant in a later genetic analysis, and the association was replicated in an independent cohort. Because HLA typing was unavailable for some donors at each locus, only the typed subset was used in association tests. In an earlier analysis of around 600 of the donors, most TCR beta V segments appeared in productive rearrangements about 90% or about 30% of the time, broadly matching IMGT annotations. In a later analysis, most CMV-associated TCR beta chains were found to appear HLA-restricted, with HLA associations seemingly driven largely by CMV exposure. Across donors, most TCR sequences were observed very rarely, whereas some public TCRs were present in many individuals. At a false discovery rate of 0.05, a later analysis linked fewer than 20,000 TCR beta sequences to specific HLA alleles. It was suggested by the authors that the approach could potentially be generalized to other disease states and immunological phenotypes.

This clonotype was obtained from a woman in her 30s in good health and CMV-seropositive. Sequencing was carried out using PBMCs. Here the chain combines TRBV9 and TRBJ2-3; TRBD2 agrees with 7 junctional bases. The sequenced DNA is TGTGCCAGCAGCGTAATGACTAGCTACACAGATACGCAGTATTTT. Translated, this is CASSVMTSYTDTQYF.